The 25 T cell receptor beta chains listed next were all sequenced from one sample in a study of read filtering for tumor transcriptome and immune sequencing. This library used approximately 0.4 ug RNA and molecular barcoded adaptors spanning alpha/delta and beta/gamma chains. TCRdb recomputed calls from the reads with MiXCR, one row per CDR3 protein. The table records tens of thousands of distinct CDR3 sequences, approximately 15% of them present only once. Sequencing was carried out using a population of CD138-negative cells sorted from bone marrow. The source of these receptors is a donor aged 40 or over with multiple myeloma.

This clonotype appeared many times. V is TRBV7-9 and J is TRBJ1-1; maybe TRBD1 (5 bases). This CDR3 comprises 16 residues. V dropped 3 bases and J dropped 1 base, with 15 bases sitting between them. Germline V gene sequence: CDR1 SEHNR, CDR2 FQNEAQ (reference sequence). The CDR3 is CASSFWDGGRNTEAFF. CDR3 in DNA: TGTGCCAGCAGCTTTTGGGACGGGGGGAGGAACACTGAAGCTTTCTTT.

The J gene is TRBJ1-2, the V gene TRBV7-3; 11 nucleotides line up with TRBD1. The CDR3 has 17 residues. Germline V gives CDR1 SGHTA, CDR2 FQGTGA. Trimming cost V 1 base and J 4 bases; bases outside gene matches: 8. CDR3 DNA sequence: TGTGCCAGCAGCTTAATCCCCGGACAGGGGGCGAGCTATGGCTACACCTTC. Its protein product is CASSLIPGQGASYGYTF.

This clonotype appeared a few times. This sequence joins TRBV11-2 and TRBJ2-2; either TRBD1 or TRBD2 may supply D (6 bases each). Per germline, CDR1 SGHAT and CDR2 FQNNGV. The V and J ends lost 6 bases and 7 bases respectively, with 21 bases between them. This CDR3 has 16 amino acids. CDR3 nucleotides: TGTGCCAGCAGTCTTAGTAACGTGGGGGGCAGCGGGGAGCTGTTTTTT. It is translated as CASSLSNVGGSGELFF.

Notes on this clonotype: As the CDR3 is not closed by the conserved phenylalanine or tryptophan, this likely results from a read error. This sequence joins TRBV9 and TRBJ2-7; 8 bases match TRBD1. Per the germline V gene, CDR1 is SGDLS and CDR2 is YYNGEE. The CDR3 is made up of 14 amino acids. With V trimmed by 2 bases and J by 2 bases, 3 bases remained unmatched. CDR3 bases: TGTGCCAGCAGCGTCGGACAGGGAACCTACGAGCAGTACCTC. It specifies CASSVGQGTYEQYL.

This clonotype has ten or more counts. The chain joins TRBV28 to TRBJ2-4, with a tentative D call TRBD2 (5 bases). V was cut by 3 bases and J by 3 bases, with 9 bases left in between. CDR1 and CDR2 (germline): MDHEN, SYDVKM. This CDR3 region has 14 residues. The CDR3 coding sequence is TGTGCCAGCAGTTTCGGGGTGGGCAAAAACATTCAGTACTTC. The encoded protein is CASSFGVGKNIQYF.

In its sample, this clonotype was seen many times. This chain connects TRBV9 to TRBJ2-7; D gene unclear. The V gene lost 0 bases and the J gene lost 1 base, with 14 bases spanning the gap. The CDR3 has 16 residues. CDR1 and CDR2 (germline): SGDLS, YYNGEE. CDR3 sequence: CASSVGGDAGSYEQYF. The CDR3 DNA reads as TGTGCCAGCAGCGTAGGAGGAGATGCAGGATCCTACGAGCAGTACTTC.

This clonotype was picked up a small number of times. The junction departs from the called germline gene at one end, perhaps through a read error. The chain has TRBV20-1 and TRBJ2-7, with 9 bases that match TRBD2. The CDR3 runs 14 residues. In germline, CDR1 is DFQATT, CDR2 SNEGSKA (reference sequence). As DNA, the CDR3 is TGCAGTGCTAGCGGATCTAGCGGGACCTACGAGCAGTATTTC. Translating gives CSASGSSGTYEQYF.

This clonotype was seen many times. The chain recombines TRBV29-1 with TRBJ1-2; TRBD1 might be the D (6 bases). The CDR3 is 15 amino acids. Trimming shortened V by 0 bases and J by 5 bases, and 16 bases separated the two germline ends. Germline V gene lookup returns CDR1 SQVTM and CDR2 ANQGSEA. The CDR3 here is CSVEDRGPDRYGYTF. The CDR3 nucleotides read TGCAGCGTTGAAGACAGGGGTCCCGATAGGTATGGCTACACCTTC.

This rearrangement joins TRBV19 to TRBJ2-7; TRBD2 matches 7 bases. The V gene end was trimmed by 7 bases and the J gene end by 3 bases; junction bases not matched to a gene: 12. Germline V gene sequence: CDR1 LNHDA, CDR2 SQIVND (reference sequence). The CDR3 has 15 residues. The CDR3 sequence is CASNPRASGLYEQYF. CDR3 nucleotide sequence: TGTGCCAGTAATCCCAGGGCTAGCGGCCTCTACGAGCAGTACTTC.

In its sample, this clonotype was seen many times. V gene TRBV10-3 combines with J gene TRBJ2-1; D is unclear. The CDR3 is 17 residues long. From germline, CDR1 is ENHRY and CDR2 SYGVKD. Between the trimmed V and J ends, which lost 2 bases and 0 bases, there was a span of 14 bases. CDR3 loop: CAISEEGRSHSYNEQFF. CDR3 bases: TGTGCCATCAGTGAGGAAGGGCGAAGCCACTCCTACAATGAGCAGTTCTTC.

There are many counts of this clonotype. V and J are TRBV6-6 and TRBJ2-3; TRBD2 agrees at 13 bases. This CDR3 has 16 amino acids. J gave up 3 bases and V 5 bases, and 5 bases lay outside the gene matches. Per germline, CDR1 MNHNY and CDR2 SVGAGI (reference sequence). The CDR3 DNA reads TGTGCCAGCAGTAGACTAGCGGGAGGCCTTACAGATACGCAGTATTTT. It encodes CASSRLAGGLTDTQYF.

This clonotype was observed many times. V gene TRBV5-1 combines with J gene TRBJ1-2, with a weak D call TRBD1 (5 bases). CDR3 length equals 14 residues. CDR1 is SGHRS and CDR2 is YFSETQ in the germline V gene. Trimming took off 1 base at V and 4 bases at J, with 11 bases between the two ends. Here the CDR3 DNA reads TGCGCCAGCAGCTTGTCAGGGCACGGCTATGGCTACACCTTC. Translation: CASSLSGHGYGYTF.

The chain is built from TRBV5-1 and TRBJ2-7; D unclear. The CDR3 totals 15 residues. Between the trimmed V and J ends, which lost 4 bases and 2 bases, there was a span of 16 bases. The germline V gene encodes CDR1 SGHRS and CDR2 YFSETQ. The CDR3, as DNA: TGCGCCAGCAGCCCGAACTTAGGACCGGCCTACGAGCAGTACTTC. This translates into CASSPNLGPAYEQYF.

This clonotype was counted many times. This chain joins TRBV20-1 and TRBJ2-7, with 8 bases fitting TRBD2. Germline CDR1 is DFQATT and CDR2 is SNEGSKA (reference sequence). Trimming at V came to 6 bases and at J to 1 base, leaving 5 bases not matched to a gene. This CDR3 is built from 13 residues. The CDR3 loop reads CSATSGISYEQYF. The CDR3 DNA sequence: TGCAGTGCCACTAGCGGTATATCCTACGAGCAGTACTTC.

This clonotype has just a few counts. A much larger clone lies one base from this, so it may be a read error. V gene TRBV5-1 combines with J gene TRBJ1-1; 7 bases line up with TRBD1. CDR1 and CDR2 (germline): SGHRS, YFSETQ. This CDR3 spans 15 amino acids. CDR3 sequence: CASSLDTGANPEAFF. CDR3 in DNA: TGCGCCAGCAGCTTAGATACAGGGGCGAACCCTGAAGCTTTCTTT.

In regard to this clonotype: A clone one base away is much larger, so this may be a read error. This chain connects TRBV5-1 to TRBJ2-7; 8 bases match TRBD2. The CDR3 extends over 11 amino acids. CDR1 and CDR2 from the germline V gene are SGHRS and YFSETQ. The CDR3 DNA reads TGCACCAGCACTCGGGGGGGCGAGCAGTACTTC. Amino acids: CTSTRGGEQYF.

This clonotype was counted many times. The V and J genes are TRBV20-1 and TRBJ2-1; a weak D match, TRBD1 (6 bases). The ends were cut back, 4 bases at V and 0 bases at J, with 13 bases in the middle. This CDR3 is built from 15 residues. The germline V gene encodes CDR1 DFQATT and CDR2 SNEGSKA (reference sequence). The CDR3 DNA is TGCAGTGCTACTGGACAGTTCGACTCCTACAATGAGCAGTTCTTC. Residues: CSATGQFDSYNEQFF.

This clonotype was seen at least ten times. V and J are TRBV20-1 and TRBJ2-7; D not certain. CDR1 is DFQATT and CDR2 is SNEGSKA in the germline V gene (reference sequence). V lost 5 bases and J lost 0, with 14 bases in between. This CDR3 comprises 14 residues. The CDR3 DNA sequence: TGCAGTGCTCCGCGCCTCGGTAGCTCCTACGAGCAGTACTTC. Encoded protein: CSAPRLGSSYEQYF.

In this sample, this clonotype turned up many times. The V call is TRBV5-6, the J call TRBJ2-1, with 8 bases matching TRBD1. V gave up 0 bases and J gave up 4 bases; unmatched junction bases: 6. From germline, CDR1 is SGHDT and CDR2 YYEEEE. The CDR3 length is 16 residues. The CDR3 DNA follows: TGTGCCAGCAGCTTGGCCTTAACAGGGGGTTACAATGAGCAGTTCTTC. This translates into CASSLALTGGYNEQFF.

This clonotype was detected many times. The J gene is TRBJ2-7, the V gene TRBV5-1; D is possibly TRBD1 (6 bases). The germline CDR1 and CDR2 sequences are SGHRS and YFSETQ. Trimming took 2 bases from V and 0 from J, leaving 12 bases between them. This CDR3 spans 15 amino acids. The chain's CDR3 is CASSFSTGSSYEQYF. Here the CDR3 DNA reads TGCGCCAGCAGCTTCTCCACAGGGAGCTCCTACGAGCAGTACTTC. Based on the CDR3 plus reference TRBV5-1 and TRBJ2-7, the full variable domain is KAGVTQTPRYLIKTRGQQVTLSCSPISGHRSVSWYQQTPGQGLQFLFEYFSETQRNKGNFPGRFSGRQFSNSRSEMNVSTLELGDSALYLCASSFSTGSSYEQYFGPGTRLTVT.

This clonotype was detected a few times. The genes are TRBV6-2 or TRBV6-3 and TRBJ2-1; D is undetermined. Trimming stripped 2 bases from V and 2 bases from J, with 4 bases between. The V gene's germline CDR1 is MNHEY and CDR2 SVGEGT. CDR3 length: 13 amino acids. This CDR3 reads CASSYGAYNEQFF. DNA of the CDR3: TGTGCCAGCAGTTACGGGGCCTACAATGAGCAGTTCTTC.

In the case of this clonotype: A much larger clonotype is one base distant, so this may be a read error. The V and J genes are TRBV30 and TRBJ2-1; weak D call: TRBD2 (5 bases). The V end was cut by 7 bases, the J end by 1 base, with 14 bases between. From germline, CDR1 is GTSNPN and CDR2 SVGIG (reference sequence). CDR3 length equals 14 residues. The CDR3 loop reads CASEEDYSYNEQFF. The CDR3 region has the DNA TGTGCCTCGGAGGAAGACTATTCCTACAATGAGCAGTTCTTC. The full variable domain, with the rest looked up from reference TRBV30 and TRBJ2-1, is SQTIHQWPATLVQPVGSPLSLECTVEGTSNPNLYWYRQAAGRGLQLLFYSVGIGQISSEVPQNLSASRPQDRQFILSSKKLLLSDSGFYLCASEEDYSYNEQFFGPGTRLTVL.

J is TRBJ2-2 and V is TRBV6-6, with 7 bases aligning to TRBD1. This CDR3 contains 16 residues. Germline CDR1 MNHNY, CDR2 SVGAGI (reference sequence). The V gene end was trimmed by 5 bases and the J gene end by 5 bases; junction bases not matched to a gene: 11. CDR3 nucleotide sequence: TGTGCCAGCAGTAACAGGGGACAGTTAAGTACCGGGGAGCTGTTTTTT. Its translation: CASSNRGQLSTGELFF.

This clonotype was seen at least ten times. The chain is built from TRBV7-2 and TRBJ2-5, with a tentative D call TRBD2 (5 bases). This CDR3 spans 15 amino acids. V shed 5 bases and J shed 5 bases, with 18 bases lying between them. The V gene's germline CDR1 is SGHTA and CDR2 FQGNSA. In DNA, the CDR3 is TGTGCCAGCAGCACTCAGACTCGGTCGGGGGAGACCCAGTACTTC. Amino acids: CASSTQTRSGETQYF.

This clonotype occurred many times. The chain employs TRBV20-1 and TRBJ2-3, with 10 positions matching TRBD2. CDR1 and CDR2 (germline): DFQATT, SNEGSKA (reference sequence). The V gene end was trimmed by 6 bases and the J gene end by 1 base; junction bases not matched to a gene: 7. This CDR3 contains 15 residues. CDR3 sequence reads: CSAPPGTSGTDTQYF. In nucleotides, the CDR3 is TGCAGTGCGCCCCCCGGGACTAGCGGCACAGATACGCAGTATTTT.